Listed below are T cell receptor beta chains from one sample, sequenced in a study of blood T cell repertoires in COVID-19. TCRdb keeps only in-frame clones here, not all; method: immunoSEQ multiplex PCR. The sample has about 380,000 clones, 85% seen once. Specimen: peripheral blood. The receptor source for this set is a young woman with acute or convalescent COVID-19. The CDR3 runs from the conserved cysteine through the conserved F or W.

>TRBJ1-5|TRBV3-1/TRBV3-2
CASSQRTDNQPQHF
>TRBJ1-1|TRBV19
CASSIGGDTEAFF
>TRBJ1-6|TRBV2
CASTEGTGDNSPLHF
>TRBJ2-3|TRBV13
CASSLRTPSTDTQYF
>TRBJ1-6|TRBV12-5
CASGLADSPLHF
>TRBJ1-2|TRBV28
CASSSGTGGDGYTF
>TRBJ2-5|TRBV14
CASSLPGQGRRETQYF
>TRBJ2-1|TRBV3-1/TRBV3-2
CASSPLGGTPYNEQFF
>TRBJ2-7|TRBV9
CASSPLSSGGPEQYF
>TRBJ2-7|TRBV25-1
CASSGYYEQYF
>TRBJ2-3|TRBV30
CAWSALGTGDSTDTQYF
>TRBJ1-1|TRBV12-5
CASGLPQRRGGREMNTEAFF
>TRBJ2-5|TRBV5-1
CASSLAGGQETQYF
>TRBJ2-3|TRBV15
CATSRKEYSKVTSGDTDTQYF
>TRBJ1-6|TRBV19
CASGTGGSSPLHF
>TRBJ1-1|TRBV19
CASSTPGQGAQAFF
>TRBJ2-2|TRBV14
CASSHFRDRFTGELFF
>TRBJ2-5|TRBV6-2/TRBV6-3
CASSYSRGGETQYF
>TRBJ2-3|TRBV5-4
CASGRDRGTDTQYF
>TRBJ1-2|TRBV6-5
CASIVRDRGNYGYTF
>TRBJ1-2|TRBV2
CASSDRNNYGYTF
>TRBJ2-5|TRBV27
CASGGTGYSRGSETQYF
>TRBJ1-2|TRBV19
CASSRPEIYGYTF